This passage covers 16 T cell receptor beta chains from one sample sequenced in a study of blood T cell repertoires in COVID-19. Assay: immunoSEQ multiplex PCR; the TCRdb copy retains only in-frame clones and omits some. The data hold approximately 89,000 clones, with approximately 80% observed a single time. What was sequenced was peripheral blood. The receptor source for this set is a human donor in a cohort sampled during active COVID-19.

This chain connects TRBV28 to TRBJ1-4, with TRBD1 identical over 7 bases. The V gene's germline CDR1 is MDHEN and CDR2 SYDVKM. This CDR3 comprises 14 residues. J gave up 3 bases and V 6 bases, and 4 bases lay outside the gene matches. CDR3 nucleotides: TGTGCCAGCAGCGAGGGGGCGTCTAATGAAAAACTGTTTTTT. Translating it yields CASSEGASNEKLFF.

The rearrangement joins TRBV29-1 to TRBJ1-1; unclear D gene. CDR3 length equals 12 residues. In germline, CDR1 is SQVTM, CDR2 ANQGSEA. The CDR3 DNA is TGCGGAGCGAGGGCGGTGAACACTGAAGCTTTCTTT. Amino acid sequence: CGARAVNTEAFF. The full variable domain, rest sourced from reference TRBV29-1 and TRBJ1-1, is SAVISQKPSRDICQRGTSLTIQCQVDSQVTMMFWYRQQPGQSLTLIATANQGSEATYESGFVIDKFPISRPNLTFSTLTVSNMSPEDSSIYLCGARAVNTEAFFGQGTRLTVV.

The CDR3 spells CASSFRGEGIETQYF. Written as DNA, the CDR3 is TGTGCCAGCAGCTTCCGGGGGGAGGGGATAGAGACCCAGTACTTC. V usage is TRBV7-2 and J usage is TRBJ2-5; 7 bases agree with TRBD2. V lost 3 bases to trimming and J lost 4 bases; unmatched junction nucleotides: 8. The CDR3 length is 15 residues. CDR1 is SGHTA, CDR2 FQGNSA, per germline.

This chain connects TRBV4-1 to TRBJ1-2; a weak D match, TRBD1 (6 bases). The V gene's germline CDR1 is MGHRA and CDR2 YSYEKL. The V end lost 2 bases, the J end lost 6 bases, and 13 bases lay between the germline ends. The CDR3 covers 14 residues. This CDR3 reads CASSQSQGRNGYTF. For the CDR3, the DNA is TGCGCCAGCAGCCAATCACAGGGTAGGAATGGCTACACCTTC.

The table lists this clone with a few counts. This sequence joins TRBV28 and TRBJ1-6; D is possibly TRBD1 (6 bases). V was clipped by 2 bases and J by 5 bases, with 10 bases between them. CDR1 MDHEN and CDR2 SYDVKM come from the germline V gene. The CDR3 length is 15 residues. The CDR3 is CASSLTGQNNSPLHF. The CDR3 bases are TGTGCCAGCAGTTTAACCGGACAGAATAATTCACCCCTCCACTTT. Full variable domain (remainder filled in from reference TRBV28 and TRBJ1-6): DVKVTQSSRYLVKRTGEKVFLECVQDMDHENMFWYRQDPGLGLRLIYFSYDVKMKEKGDIPEGYSVSREKKERFSLILESASTNQTSMYLCASSLTGQNNSPLHFGNGTRLTVT.

The rearrangement uses TRBV28 and TRBJ2-2, with D tentatively TRBD1 (5 bases). Per the germline V gene, CDR1 is MDHEN and CDR2 is SYDVKM. The CDR3 sequence is 14 residues long. Trimming pared 8 bases from V and 6 bases from J, leaving 16 bases between. CDR3 DNA: TGTGCCAGCGGCCATGCCGAAGGGGCCGGGGAGCTGTTTTTT. Translation: CASGHAEGAGELFF.

Here the CDR3 reads CASRPTGGANVLTF. The CDR3 bases are TGTGCCAGCAGGCCGACAGGTGGGGCCAACGTCCTGACTTTC. This chain links TRBV6-5 with TRBJ2-6; TRBD1 might be the D (6 bases). V lost 6 bases and J 3 bases, leaving 9 bases between the germline ends. From germline, CDR1 is MNHEY and CDR2 SVGAGI. There are 14 residues in the CDR3.

The DNA for the CDR3 is TGTGCCAGCAGTTACTCGAACCGGGGGTACGATTCACCCCTCCACTTT. Protein: CASSYSNRGYDSPLHF. This chain connects TRBV6-5 to TRBJ1-6; possibly TRBD1 for D (5 bases). Germline V CDR1 and CDR2: MNHEY, SVGAGI. V was shortened by 0 bases and J by 8 bases, with 14 bases between the two germline ends. The CDR3 loop spans 16 amino acids.

In DNA form, the CDR3 reads TGTGCCAGCAGCGTGACAGATTTTTCACCCCTCCACTTT. It translates to CASSVTDFSPLHF. The chain carries TRBV9 and TRBJ1-6; tentatively, D is TRBD1 (5 bases). In germline, CDR1 is SGDLS, CDR2 YYNGEE. The length of the CDR3 is 13 residues. V was cut by 2 bases and J by 9 bases, with 9 bases left in between.

The chain employs TRBV6-5 and TRBJ1-3; D gene ambiguous. V was cut by 6 bases and J by 9 bases, with 12 bases left in between. Germline V gene lookup returns CDR1 MNHEY and CDR2 SVGAGI. CDR3 length equals 12 residues. The CDR3, as DNA: TGTGCCAGCAGCCCCCACGGTGGCACCATATATTTT. Protein sequence: CASSPHGGTIYF.

This clone was observed a handful of times. The chain joins TRBV2 to TRBJ1-5, with D maybe TRBD1 (6 bases). V was cut by 4 bases and J by 1 base, with 8 bases left in between. Germline V CDR1 and CDR2: SNHLY, FYNNEI. The CDR3 contains 14 residues. The CDR3 sequence: CASSAGASNQPQHF. Here the CDR3 DNA reads TGTGCCAGCAGTGCAGGGGCCAGCAATCAGCCCCAGCATTTT.

A single count supports this clone. CDR3 loop: CASSTGLAGGPRGETQYF. CDR3 in DNA: TGTGCCAGTAGTACGGGACTAGCGGGAGGGCCGCGTGGGGAGACCCAGTACTTC. This chain uses TRBV19 with TRBJ2-5, with 16 bases matching TRBD2. The CDR3 runs to 18 residues. Germline values: CDR1 LNHDA, CDR2 SQIVND (reference sequence). J was trimmed by 5 bases and V by 4 bases; bases with no gene match: 10. The complete variable domain, with remaining parts taken from reference TRBV19 and TRBJ2-5, reads DGGITQSPKYLFRKEGQNVTLSCEQNLNHDAMYWYRQDPGQGLRLIYYSQIVNDFQKGDIAEGYSVSREKKESFPLTVTSAQKNPTAFYLCASSTGLAGGPRGETQYFGPGTRLLVL.

The chain recombines TRBV20-1 with TRBJ2-1; a weak D match, TRBD2 (5 bases). Trimming took off 3 bases at V and 2 bases at J, with 8 bases between the two ends. Germline V lookup: CDR1 DFQATT, CDR2 SNEGSKA (reference sequence). The CDR3 is made up of 13 amino acids. CDR3 sequence (DNA): TGCAGTGCTAGTAGCGCGGCCTACAATGAGCAGTTCTTC. Translated: CSASSAAYNEQFF.

The chain has TRBV9 and TRBJ2-7, with 8 bases aligning to TRBD2. Germline loops: CDR1 SGDLS, CDR2 YYNGEE. The CDR3 runs 17 residues. Unmatched junction bases numbered 12, after V lost 0 bases and J lost 4 bases. The CDR3 DNA sequence: TGTGCCAGCAGCGTAGGGGCGGGAGGCTCCCAGAAATACGAGCAGTACTTC. Translation gives CASSVGAGGSQKYEQYF.

The V and J genes are TRBV7-9 and TRBJ1-1, with TRBD1 as a possible D gene (5 bases). The CDR3 runs 15 residues. Germline CDR1 reads SEHNR; CDR2 reads FQNEAQ (reference sequence). V lost 2 bases to trimming and J lost 2 bases, with 12 bases between them. CDR3 loop: CASSLSGDLNTEAFF. In DNA, the CDR3 is TGTGCCAGCAGCTTAAGCGGGGACTTAAACACTGAAGCTTTCTTT.

CDR3: CASSLQDRSYEQYF. DNA of the CDR3: TGTGCCAGCAGCTTACAAGACAGGTCCTACGAGCAGTACTTC. The chain is built from TRBV7-9 and TRBJ2-7; tentatively, D is TRBD1 (6 bases). This CDR3 spans 14 amino acids. Trimming pared 2 bases from V and 1 base from J, leaving 9 bases between. Germline V CDR1 and CDR2: SEHNR, FQNEAQ (reference sequence).